This T cell receptor (beta chain) was sequenced during a study of shared clonotypes between healthy human individuals. CD4+ cells yielded CD45RA+ naive and CD45RA-negative memory subsets. Assay execution proceeded at the deep level. TCRdb's table, derived via immunoSEQ multiplex PCR, lists solely in-frame clones and lacks some. The table has about 1.1 million clones, 75% to 85% seen once. In its sample, this clone was seen once. The sequencing sample was made of memory CD4+ T cells from PBMCs. Subset given: CD45RA-negative fraction. The receptor was derived from a man aged 18 to 29 in good health. Some clones in this sample may be carry-over from other donors' samples.

The CDR3 sequence is CASSSLRDNEQFF. The CDR3 DNA sequence: TGTGCCAGCAGCTCTCTGAGGGACAATGAGCAGTTCTTC. The V call is TRBV7-8, the J call TRBJ2-1, with D possibly being TRBD2 (5 bases). V was shortened by 4 bases and J by 5 bases, with 9 bases between the two germline ends. This CDR3 is built from 13 residues. Germline CDR1 SGHVS, CDR2 FQNEAQ.